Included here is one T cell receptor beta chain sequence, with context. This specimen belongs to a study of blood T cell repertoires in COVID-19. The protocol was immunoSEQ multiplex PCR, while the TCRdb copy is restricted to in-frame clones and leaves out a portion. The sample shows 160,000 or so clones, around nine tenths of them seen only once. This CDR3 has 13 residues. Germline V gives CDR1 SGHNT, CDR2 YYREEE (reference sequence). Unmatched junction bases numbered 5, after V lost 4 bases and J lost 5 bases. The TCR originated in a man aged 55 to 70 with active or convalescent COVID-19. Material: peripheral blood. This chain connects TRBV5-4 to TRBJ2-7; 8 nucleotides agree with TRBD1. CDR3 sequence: CASSLDRGHEQYF. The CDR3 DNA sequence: TGTGCCAGCAGCCTTGACAGGGGCCACGAGCAGTACTTC.